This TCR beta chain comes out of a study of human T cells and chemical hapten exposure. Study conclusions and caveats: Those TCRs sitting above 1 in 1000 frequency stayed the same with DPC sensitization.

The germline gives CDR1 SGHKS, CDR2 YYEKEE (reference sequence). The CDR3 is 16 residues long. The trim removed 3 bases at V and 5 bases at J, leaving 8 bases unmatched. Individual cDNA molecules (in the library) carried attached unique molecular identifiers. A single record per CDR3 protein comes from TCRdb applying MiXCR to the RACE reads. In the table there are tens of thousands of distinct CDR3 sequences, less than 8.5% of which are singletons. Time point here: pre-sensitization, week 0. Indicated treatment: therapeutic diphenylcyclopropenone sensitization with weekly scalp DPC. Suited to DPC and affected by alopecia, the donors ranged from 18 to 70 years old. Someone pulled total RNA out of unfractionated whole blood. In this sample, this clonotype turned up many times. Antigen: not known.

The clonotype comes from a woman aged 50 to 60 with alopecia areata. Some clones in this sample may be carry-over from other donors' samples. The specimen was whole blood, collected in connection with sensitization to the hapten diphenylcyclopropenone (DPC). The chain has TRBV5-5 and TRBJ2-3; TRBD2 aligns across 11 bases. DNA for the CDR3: TGTGCCAGCAGCTCCATAGCGGGAGGGCCGGGAGATACGCAGTATTTT. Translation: CASSSIAGGPGDTQYF.